These 4 T cell receptor beta chains were sequenced from one sample in a study of T-cell memory formation after mild COVID-19. TCRdb re-called the 5' RACE reads through MiXCR, storing one row per CDR3 protein. The sample comprises about 260,000 distinct CDR3 sequences, 7.5% to 9.5% of which are singletons, and about 20% rests with the top ten. The sequencing sample was made of PBMCs or a T cell subset sorted from them (not recorded which). The receptors were gathered from a man between 18 and 29 years old who had mild COVID-19 (a few samples of this study predate the infection). Cell type and time point are not known.

This clonotype was observed a few times. This chain connects TRBV5-1 to TRBJ2-2, with D unclear. This CDR3 has 16 amino acids. Germline loops: CDR1 SGHRS, CDR2 YFSETQ. The germline V and J ends were trimmed by 6 bases and 0 bases, with 15 bases remaining between them. The CDR3 protein is CASKSDPATNTGELFF. The CDR3, as DNA: TGCGCCAGCAAGTCTGACCCAGCGACGAACACCGGGGAGCTGTTTTTT.

Only a few counts were recorded for this clonotype. This chain joins TRBV7-2 and TRBJ2-5, with 8 bases lining up with TRBD2. The CDR3 is 13 residues long. CDR1 and CDR2 from the germline V gene are SGHTA and FQGNSA. With V trimmed by 5 bases and J by 8 bases, 7 bases remained unmatched. The CDR3 here is CASSRGGTRTQYF. CDR3 in DNA: TGTGCCAGCAGCCGAGGTGGGACTAGAACCCAGTACTTC.

The gene calls are TRBV11-2 and TRBJ2-1; 13 nucleotides agree with TRBD2. Looked up from germline, CDR1 is SGHAT and CDR2 is FQNNGV. This CDR3 region has 16 residues. J gave up 3 bases and V 9 bases, and 8 bases lay outside the gene matches. The CDR3 DNA reads TGTGCCAGGGCGGGACTAGCGGGGCCTCACTACAATGAGCAGTTCTTC. Protein: CARAGLAGPHYNEQFF. The full variable domain, with the rest looked up from reference TRBV11-2 and TRBJ2-1, is EAGVAQSPRYKIIEKRQSVAFWCNPISGHATLYWYQQILGQGPKLLIQFQNNGVVDDSQLPKDRFSAERLKGVDSTLKIQPAKLEDSAVYLCARAGLAGPHYNEQFFGPGTRLTVL.

This sequence joins TRBV15 and TRBJ2-5, with D possibly called TRBD1 or TRBD2 (5 bases each). The length of the CDR3 is 15 residues. V shed 1 base and J shed 5 bases, with 14 bases lying between them. CDR1 is LNHNV and CDR2 is YYDKDF in the germline V gene (reference sequence). The CDR3 DNA is TGTGCCACCAGCAGAGTGGCGGGTTGGGACGAGACCCAGTACTTC. This encodes CATSRVAGWDETQYF.